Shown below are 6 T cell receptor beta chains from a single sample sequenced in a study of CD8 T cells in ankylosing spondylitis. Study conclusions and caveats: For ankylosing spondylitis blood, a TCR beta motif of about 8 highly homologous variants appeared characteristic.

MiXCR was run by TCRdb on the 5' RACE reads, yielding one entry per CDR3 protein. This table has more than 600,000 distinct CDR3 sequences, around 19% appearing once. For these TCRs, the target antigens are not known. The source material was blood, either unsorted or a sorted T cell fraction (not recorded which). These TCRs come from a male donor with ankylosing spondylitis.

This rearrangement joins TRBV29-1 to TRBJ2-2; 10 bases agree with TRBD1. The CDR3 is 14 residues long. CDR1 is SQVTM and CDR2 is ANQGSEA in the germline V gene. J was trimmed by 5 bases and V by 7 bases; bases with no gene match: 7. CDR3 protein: CSARQGASTGELFF. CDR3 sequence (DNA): TGCAGCGCTCGACAGGGGGCCAGTACCGGGGAGCTGTTTTTT.

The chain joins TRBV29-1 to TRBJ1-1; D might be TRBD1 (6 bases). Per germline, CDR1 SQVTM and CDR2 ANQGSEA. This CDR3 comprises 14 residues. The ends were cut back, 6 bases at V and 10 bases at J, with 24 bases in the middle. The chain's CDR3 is CSVGVDSLNLRAFF. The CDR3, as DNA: TGCAGCGTGGGCGTGGACAGCCTCAACCTGAGAGCTTTCTTT.

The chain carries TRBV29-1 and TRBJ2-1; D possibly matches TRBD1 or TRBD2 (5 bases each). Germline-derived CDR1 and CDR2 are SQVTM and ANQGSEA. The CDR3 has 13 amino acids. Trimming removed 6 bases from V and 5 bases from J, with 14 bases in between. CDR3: CSVGDPQDNEQFF. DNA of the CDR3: TGCAGCGTGGGGGACCCTCAGGACAATGAGCAGTTCTTC.

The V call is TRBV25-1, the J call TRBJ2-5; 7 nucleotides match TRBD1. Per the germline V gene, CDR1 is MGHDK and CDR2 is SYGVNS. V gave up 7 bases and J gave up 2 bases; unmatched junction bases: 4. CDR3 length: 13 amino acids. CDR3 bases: TGTGCCAGCACCCGGGACAGACAAGAGACCCAGTACTTC. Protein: CASTRDRQETQYF.

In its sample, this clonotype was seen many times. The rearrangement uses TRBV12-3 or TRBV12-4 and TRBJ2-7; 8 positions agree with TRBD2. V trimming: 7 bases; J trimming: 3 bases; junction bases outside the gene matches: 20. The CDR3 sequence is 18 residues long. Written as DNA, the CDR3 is TGTGCCAGCATAGAAGGAACAGGGATAAGCGGGAGATTCTACGAGCAGTACTTC. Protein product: CASIEGTGISGRFYEQYF.

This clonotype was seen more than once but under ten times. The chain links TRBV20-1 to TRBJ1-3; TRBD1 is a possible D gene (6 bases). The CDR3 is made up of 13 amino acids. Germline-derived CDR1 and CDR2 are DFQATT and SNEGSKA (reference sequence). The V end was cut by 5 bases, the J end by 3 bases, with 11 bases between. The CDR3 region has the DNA TGCAGTGCTTACAGGGATAGTGGAAACACCATATATTTT. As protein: CSAYRDSGNTIYF.